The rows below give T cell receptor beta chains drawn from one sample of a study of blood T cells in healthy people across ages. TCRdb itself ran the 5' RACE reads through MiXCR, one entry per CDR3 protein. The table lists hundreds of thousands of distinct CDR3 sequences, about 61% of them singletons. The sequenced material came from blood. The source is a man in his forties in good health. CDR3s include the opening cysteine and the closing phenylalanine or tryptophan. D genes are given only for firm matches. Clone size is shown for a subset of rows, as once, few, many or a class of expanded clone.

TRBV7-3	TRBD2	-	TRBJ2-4	TGTGCCAGCAGCTCTTCAGCGGGGAGGGGAAACATTCAGTACTTC	CASSSSAGRGNIQYF
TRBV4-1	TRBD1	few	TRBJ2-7	TGCGCCAGCAGCCAAGGCACCGGGACAGGGGTAAACTACGAGCAGTACTTC	CASSQGTGTGVNYEQYF
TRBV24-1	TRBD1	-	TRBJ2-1	TGTGCCACCACCCCTGGACAGGGTCACTACAATGAGCAGTTCTTC	CATTPGQGHYNEQFF
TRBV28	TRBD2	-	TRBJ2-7	TGTGCCAGCACCCTTCGGTCTAGCGGATCCTACGAGCAGTACTTC	CASTLRSSGSYEQYF
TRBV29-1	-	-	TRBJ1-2	TGCAGCACGAGGGAGGGAAACTATGGCTACACCTTC	CSTREGNYGYTF
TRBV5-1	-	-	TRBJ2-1	TGCGCCAGCAGCTGCCCGCGGACAGAAAACAATGAGCAGTTCTTC	CASSCPRTENNEQFF
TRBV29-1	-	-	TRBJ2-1	TGCAGCGTGCCAAAGGTGAATGAGCAGTTCTTC	CSVPKVNEQFF
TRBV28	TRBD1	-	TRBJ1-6	TGTGCCAGCGGAGGACAGGAACATTCACCCCTCCACTTT	CASGGQEHSPLHF
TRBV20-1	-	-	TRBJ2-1	TGCAGTGCTCGAGGTCGGGTAGGGGGAGTCGTAAATGAGCAGTTCTTC	CSARGRVGGVVNEQFF
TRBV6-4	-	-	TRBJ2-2	TGTGCCAGCAGTGATCAGGGGACCACCGGGGAGCTGTTTTTT	CASSDQGTTGELFF
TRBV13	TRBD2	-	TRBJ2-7	TGTGCCAGCAGCTTGACTAGCGGGAGGTTCACCCACGAGCAGTACTTC	CASSLTSGRFTHEQYF
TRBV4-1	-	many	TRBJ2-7	TGCGCCAGCAGCGGCGGGACGGTGGGAGAGCAGTACTTC	CASSGGTVGEQYF
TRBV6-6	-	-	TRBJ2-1	TGTGCCAGCACTTCTAGGTATGAGCAGTTCTTC	CASTSRYEQFF
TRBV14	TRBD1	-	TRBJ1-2	TGTGCCAGCCGCGCCGGGACAGTTTATGGCTGCACCTTC	CASRAGTVYGCTF
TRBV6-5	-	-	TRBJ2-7	TGTGCCAGCAGTTTCCCCGACTCACCCGAGACTTACGAGCAGTACTTC	CASSFPDSPETYEQYF
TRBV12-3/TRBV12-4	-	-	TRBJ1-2	TGTGCCAGCAGTTTGTCTCTAGGGCGCTATGGCTACACCTTC	CASSLSLGRYGYTF
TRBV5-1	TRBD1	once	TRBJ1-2	TGCGCCAGCAGCTTGGAGGACAGGGGCTATGGCTACACCTTC	CASSLEDRGYGYTF
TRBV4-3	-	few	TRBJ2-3	TGCGCCAGCAGCCATCTCGTCACAGATACGCAGTATTTT	CASSHLVTDTQYF
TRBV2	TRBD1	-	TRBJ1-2	TGTGCCAGCACCCAATCCGGGACAGGGGGTGGTGGCTACACCTTC	CASTQSGTGGGGYTF
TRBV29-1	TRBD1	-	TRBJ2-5	TGCAGCGTTTTTATCTTGGACAGGGGAGAGACCCAGTACTTC	CSVFILDRGETQYF
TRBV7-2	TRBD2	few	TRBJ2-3	TGTGCCAGCTCAAGGGGACTAGCTCCAGATACGCAGTATTTT	CASSRGLAPDTQYF
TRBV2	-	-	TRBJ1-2	TGTGCCAGCAGTGAAGAGTATGGCTACACCTTC	CASSEEYGYTF
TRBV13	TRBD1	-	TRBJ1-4	TGTGCCAGCAGCCCCGGACAGGGGGCCAGGGAAAAACTGTTTTTT	CASSPGQGAREKLFF
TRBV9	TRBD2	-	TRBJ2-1	TGTGCCAGCAGCGTAGAGGGCGGGAGATCCTACAATGAGCAGTTCTTC	CASSVEGGRSYNEQFF
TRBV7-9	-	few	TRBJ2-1	TGTGCCAGCAGCCGTCCGTCCGCAACCGCATACAATGAGCAGTTCTTC	CASSRPSATAYNEQFF
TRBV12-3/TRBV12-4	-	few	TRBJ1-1	TGTGCCAGCAGTTTTGGGCCCGGCAGTGAAGCTTTCTTT	CASSFGPGSEAFF
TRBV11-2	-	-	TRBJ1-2	TGTGCCAGCAGCTCACCAGGGGCCTATGGCTACACCTTC	CASSSPGAYGYTF
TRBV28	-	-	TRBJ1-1	TGTGCCAGCAGGGGGACAACAAAATCGAACACTGAAGCTTTCTTT	CASRGTTKSNTEAFF
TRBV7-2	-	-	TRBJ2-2	TGTGCCAGCAGCTTAGAGACTCCTCCGGAGCTGTTTTTT	CASSLETPPELFF
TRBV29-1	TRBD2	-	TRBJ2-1	TGCAGCGCCCGGACTAGCGGGGGGTTTTACAATGAGCAGTTCTTC	CSARTSGGFYNEQFF
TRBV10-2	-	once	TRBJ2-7	TGCGCCAGCATTTCGGATGCCTCCTACGAGCAGTACTTC	CASISDASYEQYF
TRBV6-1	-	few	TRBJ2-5	TGTGCCAGCAGGGTTTCCTCAGGGAGCCAAGAGACCCAGTACTTC	CASRVSSGSQETQYF
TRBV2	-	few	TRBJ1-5	TGTGCCAGCATTCCGGAAGCGGGTCAGCCCCAGCATTTT	CASIPEAGQPQHF
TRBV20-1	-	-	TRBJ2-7	TGCAGTGCTAGTATTGCAGGCTCCTCTGCAGACGAGCAGTACTTC	CSASIAGSSADEQYF
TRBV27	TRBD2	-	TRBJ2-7	TGTGCCAGCAGCCTTGCTCCACTAGCGGGAGGGTACGAGCAGTACTTC	CASSLAPLAGGYEQYF
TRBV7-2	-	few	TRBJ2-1	TGTGCCAGCAGCTTAGTGAACCAGGGGGGCCAGCAGTTCTTC	CASSLVNQGGQQFF
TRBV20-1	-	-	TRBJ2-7	TGCAGTGCTAGGCCACCCCTTCTTTCCTACGAGCAGTACTTC	CSARPPLLSYEQYF
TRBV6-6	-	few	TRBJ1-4	TGTGCCAGCCAAACCGGGGAAGGCGAAAAACTGTTTTTT	CASQTGEGEKLFF
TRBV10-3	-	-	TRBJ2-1	TGTGCCATCAGTGAGAGGGTTGAGGATGAGCAGTTCTTC	CAISERVEDEQFF
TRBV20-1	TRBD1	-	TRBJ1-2	TGCAGTGCTAGTAGGACAGGTGGTGGCTACACCTTC	CSASRTGGGYTF
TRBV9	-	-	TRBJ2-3	TGTGCCAGCAGCGTAGATGTGCGGGGAGGCACAGATACGCAGTATTTT	CASSVDVRGGTDTQYF
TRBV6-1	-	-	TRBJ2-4	TGTGCCAGCACTTTAGACAGCCCCCTCGGAAACATTCAGTACTTC	CASTLDSPLGNIQYF
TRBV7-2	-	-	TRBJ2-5	TGTGCCAGCAGCTGGGGACCACGGGAGACCCAGTACTTC	CASSWGPRETQYF
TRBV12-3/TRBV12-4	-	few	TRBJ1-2	TGTGCCAGCAGTTTTCCGCCGATTAACTATGGCTACACCTTC	CASSFPPINYGYTF
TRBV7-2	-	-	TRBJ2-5	TGTGCCAGCAGCCGGGACACAGGCCAAGAGACCCAGTACTTC	CASSRDTGQETQYF
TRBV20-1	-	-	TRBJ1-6	TGCAGTGCCCCCGAAAGCTCCTATAATTCACCCCTCCACTTT	CSAPESSYNSPLHF